These 21 T cell receptor beta chains came from one sample sequenced in a study of PD-1 blockade in classical Hodgkin lymphoma. Some clones are missing from TCRdb's copy, which holds only in-frame ones; the method was immunoSEQ multiplex PCR. The table shows 25,000 to 35,000 clones, with 60% to 85% occurring only once. Every patient experienced relapse after autologous stem cell transplantation, and brentuximab vedotin exposure varied. The sequences come from peripheral blood mononuclear cells (PBMCs), collected before the second cycle of nivolumab. The receptors were gathered from a human donor with classical Hodgkin lymphoma.

This clone was seen only a few times. The chain carries TRBV28 and TRBJ1-1; possibly TRBD1 for D (5 bases). With 4 bases removed from V and 3 bases from J, the gap between germline ends came to 15 bases. This CDR3 comprises 15 residues. CDR1 and CDR2 (germline): MDHEN, SYDVKM. CDR3 DNA: TGTGCCAGCAGTTCCATCGGGGGGGAGCACACTGAAGCTTTCTTT. It translates to CASSSIGGEHTEAFF.

V and J are TRBV19 and TRBJ2-1, with D hard to call. The CDR3 is made up of 13 amino acids. The V gene's germline CDR1 is LNHDA and CDR2 SQIVND (reference sequence). The V gene lost 1 base and the J gene lost 3 bases, with 4 bases spanning the gap. CDR3 sequence reads: CASSIAGYNEQFF. CDR3 bases: TGTGCCAGTAGTATAGCAGGCTACAATGAGCAGTTCTTC.

The chain recombines TRBV10-3 with TRBJ1-2; 8 nucleotides line up with TRBD1. J lost 2 bases, V lost 7 bases, and 9 bases had no gene match. The CDR3 extends over 15 amino acids. Per germline, CDR1 ENHRY and CDR2 SYGVKD. CDR3 protein: CAITTGQGLNYGYTF. The CDR3 DNA follows: TGTGCCATCACGACCGGACAGGGTCTAAACTATGGCTACACCTTC.

The rearrangement uses TRBV6-1 and TRBJ2-7; D may be TRBD1 (5 bases). Germline V lookup: CDR1 MNHNS, CDR2 SASEGT. V shed 7 bases and J shed 3 bases, with 10 bases lying between them. This CDR3 has 12 amino acids. The CDR3 DNA sequence: TGTGCCAGCACTGACAGATACTACGAGCAGTACTTC. Amino acids: CASTDRYYEQYF.

This clone has just one count. The CDR3 loop reads CASSQPLGGGTDTQYF. In DNA form, the CDR3 reads TGCGCCAGCAGCCAACCTCTGGGGGGCGGCACAGATACGCAGTATTTT. The V gene is TRBV4-1, the J gene TRBJ2-3, with D possibly being TRBD1 or TRBD2 (6 bases each). Per germline, CDR1 MGHRA and CDR2 YSYEKL. Deletions cut 2 bases from V and 1 base from J, with 13 bases between. There are 16 residues in the CDR3.

In its sample, this clone was seen a few times. The chain carries TRBV4-1 and TRBJ2-3; D might be TRBD2 (6 bases). Germline CDR1 MGHRA, CDR2 YSYEKL. The CDR3 is made up of 16 amino acids. V lost 2 bases to trimming and J lost 4 bases, with 16 bases between them. The CDR3 region is CASSQIRLVKADTQYF. The CDR3 DNA sequence: TGCGCCAGCAGCCAAATCAGACTAGTTAAGGCAGATACGCAGTATTTT.

The chain links TRBV28 to TRBJ1-1, with D perhaps matching TRBD1 (6 bases). The CDR3 runs 15 residues. With 3 bases removed from V and 4 bases from J, the gap between germline ends came to 15 bases. The germline CDR1 and CDR2 sequences are MDHEN and SYDVKM. CDR3 sequence reads: CASSFPFRGVTEAFF. CDR3 sequence (DNA): TGTGCCAGCAGTTTCCCCTTTAGGGGGGTCACTGAAGCTTTCTTT.

CDR3 in amino acids: CASSIEGSGANVLTF. In DNA, the CDR3 is TGTGCCAGTAGTATTGAGGGCTCTGGGGCCAACGTCCTGACTTTC. The chain recombines TRBV19 with TRBJ2-6; D is perhaps TRBD2 (5 bases). The CDR3 is 15 amino acids. The V and J ends lost 3 bases and 0 bases respectively, with 6 bases between them. CDR1 is LNHDA, CDR2 SQIVND, per germline (reference sequence). The complete variable domain, with remaining parts taken from reference TRBV19 and TRBJ2-6, reads DGGITQSPKYLFRKEGQNVTLSCEQNLNHDAMYWYRQDPGQGLRLIYYSQIVNDFQKGDIAEGYSVSREKKESFPLTVTSAQKNPTAFYLCASSIEGSGANVLTFGAGSRLTVL.

V usage is TRBV6-1 and J usage is TRBJ1-4; a possible D gene is TRBD1 (6 bases). V dropped 1 base and J dropped 4 bases, with 10 bases sitting between them. Germline V gives CDR1 MNHNS, CDR2 SASEGT. The CDR3 length is 15 residues. In DNA, the CDR3 is TGTGCCAGCAGTGAAGTGGAGGGGGGTAATGAAAAACTGTTTTTT. This sequence encodes CASSEVEGGNEKLFF.

The chain employs TRBV10-3 and TRBJ2-2; 13 bases agree with TRBD2. The V segment lost 5 bases and the J segment 1 base; nucleotides outside the gene matches: 1. This CDR3 is built from 16 residues. Germline loops: CDR1 ENHRY, CDR2 SYGVKD. In DNA, the CDR3 is TGTGCCATCAGTAGGACTAGCGGGGGGAACACCGGGGAGCTGTTTTTT. It codes for CAISRTSGGNTGELFF.

The chain links TRBV6-6 to TRBJ1-1; no clear D gene. Trimming took off 2 bases at V and 1 base at J, with 8 bases between the two ends. CDR1 MNHNY and CDR2 SVGAGI come from the germline V gene (reference sequence). This CDR3 has 14 amino acids. CDR3 in amino acids: CASSYTTENTEAFF. The CDR3 nucleotides are TGTGCCAGCAGTTACACGACGGAGAACACTGAAGCTTTCTTT.

This clone is labeled medium-sized. The V gene is TRBV6-1, the J gene TRBJ2-4, with 8 bases that match TRBD1. Unmatched junction bases numbered 10, after V lost 3 bases and J lost 6 bases. The CDR3 length is 16 residues. The germline gives CDR1 MNHNS, CDR2 SASEGT. CDR3: CASSDGQGARGNIQYF. In nucleotides, the CDR3 is TGTGCCAGCAGTGACGGTCAGGGGGCCAGGGGAAACATTCAGTACTTC.

The V and J genes are TRBV28 and TRBJ1-1; TRBD1 agrees at 9 bases. CDR1 and CDR2 (germline): MDHEN, SYDVKM. The V and J ends lost 10 bases and 0 bases, in that order; junction bases with no gene match: 12. CDR3 length: 16 amino acids. This chain's CDR3 is CATNQWTGAVNTEAFF. The DNA for the CDR3 is TGTGCCACCAACCAATGGACAGGGGCGGTGAACACTGAAGCTTTCTTT.

The V gene is TRBV7-2, the J gene TRBJ2-7; TRBD1 might be the D (5 bases). CDR1 is SGHTA and CDR2 is FQGNSA in the germline V gene. V was clipped by 5 bases and J by 3 bases, with 11 bases between them. The CDR3 extends over 13 amino acids. The CDR3 DNA reads as TGTGCCAGCAGCCCGAACAGGAACTACGAGCAGTACTTC. It translates to CASSPNRNYEQYF.

The rearrangement joins TRBV5-4 to TRBJ1-5, with D possibly matching TRBD1 (5 bases). In germline, CDR1 is SGHNT, CDR2 YYREEE (reference sequence). V gave up 4 bases and J gave up 5 bases, with 13 bases separating them. The CDR3 is 14 amino acids. This chain's CDR3 is CASSPNRDDQPQHF. The CDR3 region has the DNA TGTGCCAGCAGCCCTAACCGGGACGATCAGCCCCAGCATTTT.

This CDR3 is CASSEAGLWAGSEQFF. The DNA for the CDR3 is TGTGCCAGCAGTGAAGCCGGGTTGTGGGCGGGGAGTGAGCAGTTCTTC. The rearrangement links TRBV2 to TRBJ2-1, with D perhaps TRBD2 (6 bases). This CDR3 comprises 16 residues. Germline lookup yields CDR1 SNHLY and CDR2 FYNNEI. Deletions cut 0 bases from V and 9 bases from J, with 18 bases between.

In this sample, this clone turned up once. The chain uses TRBV7-9 and TRBJ2-7; D gene uncertain. Looked up from germline, CDR1 is SEHNR and CDR2 is FQNEAQ (reference sequence). CDR3 length: 12 residues. Trimming took off 7 bases at V and 3 bases at J, with 10 bases between the two ends. This CDR3 reads CASTGTSYEQYF. CDR3 in DNA: TGTGCCAGCACTGGCACCAGCTACGAGCAGTACTTC.

CDR3 loop: CASSFSPRQPQHF. CDR3 coding DNA: TGTGCCAGCAGTTTTTCTCCGCGACAGCCCCAGCATTTT. The chain employs TRBV27 and TRBJ1-5; no reliable D call. Trimming pared 3 bases from V and 7 bases from J, leaving 10 bases between. Germline V gene lookup returns CDR1 MNHEY and CDR2 SMNVEV (reference sequence). The CDR3 loop spans 13 amino acids.

The gene calls are TRBV30 and TRBJ1-2; D is ambiguous. The CDR3 sequence is 13 residues long. V lost 2 bases and J 4 bases, leaving 11 bases between the germline ends. CDR1 and CDR2 from the germline V gene are GTSNPN and SVGIG (reference sequence). This CDR3 is CAWSRDRPYGYTF. The CDR3 DNA is TGTGCCTGGAGTAGAGACCGACCCTATGGCTACACCTTC.

The rearrangement links TRBV6-4 to TRBJ2-3, with D uncertain. Germline V gene sequence: CDR1 MRHNA, CDR2 SNTAGT. The length of the CDR3 is 16 residues. V was pared by 1 base and J by 2 bases, with 13 bases between. In DNA, the CDR3 is TGTGCCAGCAGTGACTTATCTGGGCCCCTCACAGATACGCAGTATTTT. This encodes CASSDLSGPLTDTQYF.

The chain links TRBV10-3 to TRBJ1-1; D remains unclear. Trimming shortened V by 2 bases and J by 9 bases, and 13 bases separated the two germline ends. The CDR3 extends over 13 amino acids. CDR1 and CDR2 from the germline V gene are ENHRY and SYGVKD. CDR3 protein: CAISEGTELKAFF. CDR3 DNA sequence: TGTGCCATCAGTGAGGGAACTGAGCTAAAAGCTTTCTTT.